A selection of T cell receptor beta chains follows, all from one sample in a study of blood T cell repertoires in COVID-19. The assay was immunoSEQ multiplex PCR, and TCRdb's table has in-frame clones only and misses some. In the table there are about 190,000 clones, 88% of which are singletons. Sequencing used peripheral blood. These receptor sequences come from a man in his forties with active or convalescent COVID-19. Each CDR3 is given with its conserved first and last residue. The D gene is left open where the match is weak. Clone size is given for some rows only: seen once, a few or many times, or a class if the clone is expanded.

TGTGCCAGCAGCGGGACAGGGGATAATTCACCCCTCCACTTT	CASSGTGDNSPLHF	TRBD1	TRBV7-2	TRBJ1-6	.
TGTGCCAGCAGCTTGGACCGGAGCTCCTACGAGCAGTACTTC	CASSLDRSSYEQYF	.	TRBV5-4	TRBJ2-7	.
TGTGCCAGCAGTGAATCGAGGATTAGCACAGATACGCAGTATTTT	CASSESRISTDTQYF	.	TRBV25-1	TRBJ2-3	.
TGCAGCGTTGATATGATAGGATACAGCACTGAAGCTTTCTTT	CSVDMIGYSTEAFF	.	TRBV29-1	TRBJ1-1	.
TGCGCCAGCAGCCTGACCGGGACAGGGGGCATCGGGGAGCTGTTTTTT	CASSLTGTGGIGELFF	TRBD1	TRBV5-1	TRBJ2-2	.
TGTGCCAGCTCACCCGGACAGAGGAACACTGAAGCTTTCTTT	CASSPGQRNTEAFF	.	TRBV18	TRBJ1-1	once
TGTGCCAGCAGTTCAGATGAACAGGAGTCCCTCCACTTT	CASSSDEQESLHF	.	TRBV28	TRBJ1-6	.
TGCAGCGTTGGTATGAACACTGAAGCTTTCTTT	CSVGMNTEAFF	.	TRBV29-1	TRBJ1-1	.
TGTGCCAGCAGCGTAGTTGGGGACAGCTACACTGAAGCTTTCTTT	CASSVVGDSYTEAFF	TRBD1	TRBV9	TRBJ1-1	once
TGTGCCAGCAGCTTGGGGGCCAGCTCTGGAAACACCATATATTTT	CASSLGASSGNTIYF	.	TRBV11-3	TRBJ1-3	.
TGTGCCAGTAGTATCGCGGGGAGCTCCTACGAGCAGTACTTC	CASSIAGSSYEQYF	.	TRBV19	TRBJ2-7	few
TGTGCCAGCAGCTTAGCAGGGACAGGCGGTAATGGCTACACCTTC	CASSLAGTGGNGYTF	TRBD1	TRBV7-9	TRBJ1-2	.
TGTGCCAGCAGCCAAGGGGTATTGTTAACAGACGGAGATACGCAGTATTTT	CASSQGVLLTDGDTQYF	.	TRBV4-2	TRBJ2-3	.
TGTGCCAGCAGTATATTGAGAGGTGAGCAGTTCTTC	CASSILRGEQFF	.	TRBV2	TRBJ2-1	.
TGTGCCAGCAGCTGGGGACAGCAGACCGGGGAGCTGTTTTTT	CASSWGQQTGELFF	TRBD1	TRBV5-8	TRBJ2-2	.
TGCAGCGTTGAAGGGACTAGCGGAACGCAGTATTTT	CSVEGTSGTQYF	TRBD2	TRBV29-1	TRBJ2-3	.
TGTGCCAGCAGCCCCGTCAGTAGGGGAAATCAGCCCCAGCATTTT	CASSPVSRGNQPQHF	.	TRBV7-2	TRBJ1-5	few
TGTGCCAGCAGTTTATCGAACGACAGGGACTATGGCTACACCTTC	CASSLSNDRDYGYTF	TRBD1	TRBV27	TRBJ1-2	.
TGTGCCAGCAGCTTACCAGACAGGACCTTTAGCACAGATACGCAGTATTTT	CASSLPDRTFSTDTQYF	.	TRBV7-2	TRBJ2-3	.
TGCGCCAGCAGCTTGTTACAGGGATTGGACACTGAAGCTTTCTTT	CASSLLQGLDTEAFF	.	TRBV5-1	TRBJ1-1	.
TGTGCCAGCAGCTTAGCTGGGACAGGGAATTACAATGAGCAGTTCTTC	CASSLAGTGNYNEQFF	TRBD1	TRBV7-3	TRBJ2-1	.
TGTGCCACCAGCAGAGATCTCCGGACTAGCCCCCATAATGAGCAGTTCTTC	CATSRDLRTSPHNEQFF	TRBD2	TRBV15	TRBJ2-1	.
TGTGCCAGCAGCGTAAGACAGGGAGGTTTACAGGGCTACACCTTC	CASSVRQGGLQGYTF	TRBD1	TRBV7-2	TRBJ1-2	.
TGTGCCAGCAGTTTGGACAGAAACTATAATTCACCCCTCCACTTT	CASSLDRNYNSPLHF	.	TRBV5-5	TRBJ1-6	.
TGTGCCAGTAGTATAGGGGGCAGGAGGAACACTGAAGCTTTCTTT	CASSIGGRRNTEAFF	.	TRBV19	TRBJ1-1	.